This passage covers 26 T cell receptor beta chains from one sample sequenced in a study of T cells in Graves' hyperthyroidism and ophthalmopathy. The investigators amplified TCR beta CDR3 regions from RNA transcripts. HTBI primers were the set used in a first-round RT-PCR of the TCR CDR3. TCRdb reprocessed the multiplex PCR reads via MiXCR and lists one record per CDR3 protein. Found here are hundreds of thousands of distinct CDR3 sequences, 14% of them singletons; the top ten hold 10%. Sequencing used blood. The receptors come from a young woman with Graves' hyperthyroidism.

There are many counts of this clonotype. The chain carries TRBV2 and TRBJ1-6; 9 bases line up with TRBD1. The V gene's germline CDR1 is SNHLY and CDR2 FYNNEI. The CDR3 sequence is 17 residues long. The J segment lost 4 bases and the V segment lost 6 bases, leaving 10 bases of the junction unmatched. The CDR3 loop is CASRESGTGTYNSPLHF. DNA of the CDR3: TGTGCCAGCAGAGAATCCGGGACAGGGACTTATAATTCACCCCTCCACTTT.

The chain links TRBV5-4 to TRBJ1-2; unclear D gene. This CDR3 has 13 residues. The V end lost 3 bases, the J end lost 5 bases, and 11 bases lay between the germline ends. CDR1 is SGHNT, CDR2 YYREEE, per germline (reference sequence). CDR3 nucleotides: TGTGCCAGCAGCTCGGCGGCAGAGTATGGCTACACCTTC. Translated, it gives CASSSAAEYGYTF.

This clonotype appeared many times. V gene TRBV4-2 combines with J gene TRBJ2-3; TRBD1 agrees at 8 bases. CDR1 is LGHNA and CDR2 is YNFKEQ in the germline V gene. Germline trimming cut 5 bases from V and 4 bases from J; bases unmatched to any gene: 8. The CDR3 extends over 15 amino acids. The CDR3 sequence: CASSKQTGAADTQYF. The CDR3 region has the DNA TGTGCCAGCAGCAAGCAGACAGGGGCCGCAGATACGCAGTATTTT.

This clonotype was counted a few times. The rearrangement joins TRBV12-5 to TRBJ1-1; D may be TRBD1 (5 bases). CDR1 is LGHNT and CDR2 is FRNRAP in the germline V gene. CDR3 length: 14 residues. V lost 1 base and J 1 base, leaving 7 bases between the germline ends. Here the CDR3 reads CASGLGQSNTEAFF. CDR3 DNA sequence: TGTGCTAGTGGTTTGGGACAGTCGAACACTGAAGCTTTCTTT.

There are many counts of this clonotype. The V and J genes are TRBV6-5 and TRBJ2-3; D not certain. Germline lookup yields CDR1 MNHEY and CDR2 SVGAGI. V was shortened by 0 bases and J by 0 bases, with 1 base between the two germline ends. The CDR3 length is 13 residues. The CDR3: CASSYSSTDTQYF. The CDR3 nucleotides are TGTGCCAGCAGTTACTCTAGCACAGATACGCAGTATTTT.

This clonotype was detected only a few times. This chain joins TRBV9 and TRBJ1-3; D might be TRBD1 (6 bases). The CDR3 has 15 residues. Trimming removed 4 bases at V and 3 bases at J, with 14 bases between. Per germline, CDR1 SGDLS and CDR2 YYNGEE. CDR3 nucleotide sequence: TGTGCCAGCAGCCCCCCCCAGGGGTATGGAAACACCATATATTTT. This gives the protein CASSPPQGYGNTIYF.

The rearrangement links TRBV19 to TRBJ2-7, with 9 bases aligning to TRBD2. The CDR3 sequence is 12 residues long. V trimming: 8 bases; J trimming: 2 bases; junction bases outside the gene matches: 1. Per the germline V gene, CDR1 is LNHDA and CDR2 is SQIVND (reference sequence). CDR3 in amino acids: CASCGRAYEQYF. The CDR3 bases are TGTGCCAGTTGCGGGAGGGCCTACGAGCAGTACTTC.

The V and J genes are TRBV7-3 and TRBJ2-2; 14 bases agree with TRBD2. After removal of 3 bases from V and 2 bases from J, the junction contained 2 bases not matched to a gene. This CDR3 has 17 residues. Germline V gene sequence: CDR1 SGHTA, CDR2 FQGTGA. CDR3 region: CASSLGLAGVNTGELFF. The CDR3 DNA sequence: TGTGCCAGCAGCTTGGGACTAGCGGGGGTCAACACCGGGGAGCTGTTTTTT.

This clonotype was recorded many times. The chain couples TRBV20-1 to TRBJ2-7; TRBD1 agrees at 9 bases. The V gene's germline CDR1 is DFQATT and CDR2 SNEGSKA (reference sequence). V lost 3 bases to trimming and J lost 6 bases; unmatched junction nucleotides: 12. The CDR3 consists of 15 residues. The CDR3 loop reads CSARGQGTGTFEQYF. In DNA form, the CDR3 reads TGCAGTGCTAGGGGTCAGGGGACAGGGACGTTCGAGCAGTACTTC.

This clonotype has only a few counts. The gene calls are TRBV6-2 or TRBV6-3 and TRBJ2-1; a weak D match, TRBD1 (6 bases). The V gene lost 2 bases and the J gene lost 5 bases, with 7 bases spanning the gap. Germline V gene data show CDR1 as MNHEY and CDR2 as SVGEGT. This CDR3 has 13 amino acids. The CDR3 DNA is TGTGCCAGCAGTTACGAGGGGGACAATGAGCAGTTCTTC. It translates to CASSYEGDNEQFF.

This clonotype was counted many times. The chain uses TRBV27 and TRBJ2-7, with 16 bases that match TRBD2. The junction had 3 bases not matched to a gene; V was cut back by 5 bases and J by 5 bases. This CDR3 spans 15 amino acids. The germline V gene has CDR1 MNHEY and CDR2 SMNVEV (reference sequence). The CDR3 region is CASSRGTSGRDEQYF. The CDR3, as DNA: TGTGCCAGCAGTCGCGGGACTAGCGGGAGGGACGAGCAGTACTTC.

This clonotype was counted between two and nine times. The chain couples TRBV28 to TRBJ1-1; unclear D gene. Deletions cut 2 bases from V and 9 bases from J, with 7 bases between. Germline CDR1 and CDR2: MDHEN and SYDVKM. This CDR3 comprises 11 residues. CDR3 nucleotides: TGTGCCAGCAGTTTAGGTACTAAAGCTTTCTTT. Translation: CASSLGTKAFF.

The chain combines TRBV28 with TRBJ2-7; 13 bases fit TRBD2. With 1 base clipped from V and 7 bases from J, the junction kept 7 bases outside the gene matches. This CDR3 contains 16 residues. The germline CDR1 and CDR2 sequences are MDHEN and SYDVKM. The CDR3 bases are TGTGCCAGCAGTTTATCCGGACTAGCGGGAGTTGTAGAGCAGTACTTC. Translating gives CASSLSGLAGVVEQYF. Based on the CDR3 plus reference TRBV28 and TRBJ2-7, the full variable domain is DVKVTQSSRYLVKRTGEKVFLECVQDMDHENMFWYRQDPGLGLRLIYFSYDVKMKEKGDIPEGYSVSREKKERFSLILESASTNQTSMYLCASSLSGLAGVVEQYFGPGTRLTVT.

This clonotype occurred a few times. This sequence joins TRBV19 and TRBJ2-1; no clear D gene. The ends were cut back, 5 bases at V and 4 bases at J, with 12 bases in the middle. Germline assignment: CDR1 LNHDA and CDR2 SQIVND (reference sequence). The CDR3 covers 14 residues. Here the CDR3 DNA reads TGTGCCAGTAGTGTGGGGTTTTCATACAATGAGCAGTTCTTC. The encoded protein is CASSVGFSYNEQFF. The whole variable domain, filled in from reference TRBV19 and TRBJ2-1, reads DGGITQSPKYLFRKEGQNVTLSCEQNLNHDAMYWYRQDPGQGLRLIYYSQIVNDFQKGDIAEGYSVSREKKESFPLTVTSAQKNPTAFYLCASSVGFSYNEQFFGPGTRLTVL.

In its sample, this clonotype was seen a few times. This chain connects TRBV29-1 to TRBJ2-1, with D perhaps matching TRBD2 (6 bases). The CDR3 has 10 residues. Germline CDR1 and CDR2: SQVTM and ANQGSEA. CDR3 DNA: TGCACCGGAAGTAGCGGTGAGCAGTTCTTC. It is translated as CTGSSGEQFF.

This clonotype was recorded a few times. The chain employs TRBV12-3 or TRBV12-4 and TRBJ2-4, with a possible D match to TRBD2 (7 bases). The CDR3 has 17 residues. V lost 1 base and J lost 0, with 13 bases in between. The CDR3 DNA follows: TGTGCCAGCAGTTTAGGTCAGGGGAGGGTAGCCAAAAACATTCAGTACTTC. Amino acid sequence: CASSLGQGRVAKNIQYF.

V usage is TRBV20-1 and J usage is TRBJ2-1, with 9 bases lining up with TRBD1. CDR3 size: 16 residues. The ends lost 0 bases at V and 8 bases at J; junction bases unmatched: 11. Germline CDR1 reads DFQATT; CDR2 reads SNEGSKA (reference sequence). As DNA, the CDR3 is TGCAGTGCTAGAGATGTCATTGGACAGGGGTGGTATGAGCAGTTCTTC. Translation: CSARDVIGQGWYEQFF.

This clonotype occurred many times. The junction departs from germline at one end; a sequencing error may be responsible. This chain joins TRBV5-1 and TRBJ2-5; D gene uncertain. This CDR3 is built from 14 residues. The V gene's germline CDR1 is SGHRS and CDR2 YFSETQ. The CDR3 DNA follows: TGTGCCAGCAGCTTAGGTCCAGGCCAAGAGACCCAGTACTTC. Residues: CASSLGPGQETQYF. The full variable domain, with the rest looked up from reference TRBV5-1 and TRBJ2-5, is KAGVTQTPRYLIKTRGQQVTLSCSPISGHRSVSWYQQTPGQGLQFLFEYFSETQRNKGNFPGRFSGRQFSNSRSEMNVSTLELGDSALYLCASSLGPGQETQYFGPGTRLLVL.

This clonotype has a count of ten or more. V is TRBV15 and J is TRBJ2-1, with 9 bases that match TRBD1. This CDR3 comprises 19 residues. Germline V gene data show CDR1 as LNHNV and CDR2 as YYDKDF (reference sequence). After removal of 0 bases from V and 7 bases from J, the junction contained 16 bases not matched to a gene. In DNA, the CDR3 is TGTGCCACCAGCAGAGATAGGGGCGGACAGGGGAGAAGTGGGAATGAGCAGTTCTTC. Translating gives CATSRDRGGQGRSGNEQFF.

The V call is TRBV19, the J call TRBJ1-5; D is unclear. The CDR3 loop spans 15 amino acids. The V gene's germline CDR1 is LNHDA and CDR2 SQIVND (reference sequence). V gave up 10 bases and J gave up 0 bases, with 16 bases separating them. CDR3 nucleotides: TGTGCCACCCGCCTCGCGGGAGATAGCAATCAGCCCCAGCATTTT. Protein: CATRLAGDSNQPQHF.

CDR3 sequence reads: CASQPGSSGSGAQYF. The CDR3 region has the DNA TGTGCCAGCCAACCCGGTAGTAGCGGGAGTGGGGCGCAGTACTTC. The chain couples TRBV9 to TRBJ2-7, with 9 bases lining up with TRBD2. Trimming at V came to 7 bases and at J to 9 bases, leaving 17 bases not matched to a gene. The CDR3 has 15 residues. The germline gives CDR1 SGDLS, CDR2 YYNGEE.

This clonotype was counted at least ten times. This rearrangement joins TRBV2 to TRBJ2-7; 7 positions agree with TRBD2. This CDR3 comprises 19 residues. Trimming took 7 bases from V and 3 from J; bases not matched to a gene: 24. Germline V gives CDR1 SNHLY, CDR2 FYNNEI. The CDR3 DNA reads TGTGCCAGCATCCCTAGGGATAGCGGGCGTCGCCTCAGAATCTACGAGCAGTACTTC. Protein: CASIPRDSGRRLRIYEQYF.

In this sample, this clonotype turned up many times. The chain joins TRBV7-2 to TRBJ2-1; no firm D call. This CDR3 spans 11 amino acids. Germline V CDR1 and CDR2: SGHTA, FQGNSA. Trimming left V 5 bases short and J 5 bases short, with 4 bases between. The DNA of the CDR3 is TGTGCCAGCAGCGCGCACAATGAGCAGTTCTTC. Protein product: CASSAHNEQFF. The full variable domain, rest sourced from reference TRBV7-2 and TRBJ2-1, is GAGVSQSPSNKVTEKGKDVELRCDPISGHTALYWYRQSLGQGLEFLIYFQGNSAPDKSGLPSDRFSAERTGGSVSTLTIQRTQQEDSAVYLCASSAHNEQFFGPGTRLTVL.

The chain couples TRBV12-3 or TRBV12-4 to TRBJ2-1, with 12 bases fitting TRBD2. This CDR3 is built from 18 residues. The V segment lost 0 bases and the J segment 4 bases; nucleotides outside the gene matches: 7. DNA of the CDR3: TGTGCCAGCAGTTTAGCCCACCCCGGGACTAGCGGGTACAATGAGCAGTTCTTC. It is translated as CASSLAHPGTSGYNEQFF.

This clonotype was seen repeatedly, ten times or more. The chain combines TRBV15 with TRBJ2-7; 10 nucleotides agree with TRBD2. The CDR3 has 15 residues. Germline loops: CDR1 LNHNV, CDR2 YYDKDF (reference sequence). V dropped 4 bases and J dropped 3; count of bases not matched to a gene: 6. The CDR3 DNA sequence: TGTGCCACCAGCACAAGGACTAGCGGTTACTACGAGCAGTACTTC. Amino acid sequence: CATSTRTSGYYEQYF.

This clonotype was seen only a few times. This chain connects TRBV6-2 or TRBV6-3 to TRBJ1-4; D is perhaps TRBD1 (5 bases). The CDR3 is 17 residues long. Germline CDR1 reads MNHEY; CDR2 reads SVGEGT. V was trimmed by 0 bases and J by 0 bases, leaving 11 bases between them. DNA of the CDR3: TGTGCCAGCAGTTACTCCGGGGGGTCCGCAACTAATGAAAAACTGTTTTTT. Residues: CASSYSGGSATNEKLFF.